This is a list of T cell receptor beta chains from one sample in a study of blood T cells in healthy people across ages. TCRdb passed the 5' RACE reads through MiXCR, listing each CDR3 protein once. The profile shows about 810,000 distinct CDR3 sequences, around 36% of them singletons. Sequencing was done on a sample of blood. These receptors originate from a man aged 18 to 29 in good health. Each CDR3 is given with its conserved first and last residue. The order of the fields is J gene, D gene, V gene, CDR3 protein. The D gene is left open where the match is weak.

>TRBJ1-5|TRBD1|TRBV12-3/TRBV12-4
CASSLRQGGSQPQHF
>TRBJ2-3|TRBD2|TRBV20-1
CSVTSGGPQYF
>TRBJ2-3|NA|TRBV5-6
CASSLGWQGVRKDTQYF
>TRBJ2-7|NA|TRBV4-1
CASSHNSYNEQYF
>TRBJ2-1|NA|TRBV7-9
CASSLVEKEQFF
>TRBJ2-3|TRBD2|TRBV15
CATSSPSLAGGDTQYF
>TRBJ2-7|TRBD2|TRBV5-5
CASSFPGLAGEEGINEQYF
>TRBJ2-5|NA|TRBV15
CATSRERQETQYF
>NA|TRBD2|TRBV7-2
CASSLVAGRAYNEQYF
>TRBJ1-2|NA|TRBV6-1
CASSEGPGSNYCYTF
>TRBJ2-5|NA|TRBV21-1
CASSKKEQGWKTQYF
>TRBJ2-1|NA|TRBV20-1
CSLQGSNEQFF
>TRBJ1-2|NA|TRBV9
CASSPGRTGNYGYTF
>TRBJ1-5|NA|TRBV7-2
CASSLNHRPSNQPQHF
>TRBJ1-5|NA|TRBV30
CARSPNQPQHF
>NA|NA|TRBV10-3
CAISESPGTETQYF
>TRBJ2-4|NA|TRBV15
CATSSAGLAKNIQYF
>TRBJ1-6|NA|TRBV28
CASSLGDGVSPLHF
>TRBJ2-7|TRBD1|TRBV19
CASSRSGTGTGPYEQYF
>TRBJ1-2|NA|TRBV28
CASSNTGTAYGYTF
>TRBJ2-1|NA|TRBV3-1
CASSRLGSPSSYNEQFF
>TRBJ1-5|NA|TRBV12-5
CASGLLQGSNQPQHF
>TRBJ1-2|TRBD1|TRBV12-3/TRBV12-4
CASRGTGWDYGYTF
>TRBJ1-5|NA|TRBV7-2
CASSPYKNQPQHF
>TRBJ1-1|NA|TRBV27
CASSTTRVTEAFF
>TRBJ1-1|NA|TRBV6-2/TRBV6-3
CASRTPNTEAFF
>TRBJ2-1|TRBD2|TRBV12-3/TRBV12-4
CASSLRFDGGAHEQFF
>TRBJ2-7|TRBD2|TRBV20-1
CSARDSGGSYEQYF
>TRBJ2-1|TRBD2|TRBV4-3
CASSQEIGLAGGTQFF
>TRBJ1-6|NA|TRBV4-1
CARPPVCHF
>TRBJ1-2|NA|TRBV14
CASSQVSSGWDGYTF
>TRBJ1-5|NA|TRBV10-3
CAISPTGVVNQPQHF
>TRBJ2-7|NA|TRBV11-1
CASSWRAPYNEQYF
>TRBJ2-1|TRBD1|TRBV2
CASLTGSNNEQFF
>TRBJ2-3|NA|TRBV20-1
CSAYPTSTDTQYF
>TRBJ1-1|NA|TRBV14
CASSQGELNTEAFF
>TRBJ2-3|NA|TRBV4-3
CASSQDHSMTGSGDTQYF
>TRBJ2-3|NA|TRBV4-3
CASSQEVSGNTDTQYF
>TRBJ1-1|TRBD1|TRBV29-1
CSVEDRGNTEAFF
>TRBJ2-3|NA|TRBV20-1
CSAREDPTDTQYF
>TRBJ1-2|NA|TRBV7-9
CASSPPRERDGYTF
>TRBJ1-6|NA|TRBV2
CASRRIRPLHF
>TRBJ2-5|TRBD2|TRBV9
CASSVVGLAGKYNERYF
>TRBJ1-2|TRBD1|TRBV10-3
CAISGTGSGVGAGYTF
>TRBJ1-2|NA|TRBV20-1
CSSPWGGAYGYTF
>TRBJ2-7|TRBD1|TRBV12-3/TRBV12-4
CASSPGTAVTYEQYF
>TRBJ1-2|NA|TRBV5-6
CASSLDAGSAGYTF
>TRBJ1-1|NA|TRBV7-9
CASSLEQAEAFF
>TRBJ2-7|TRBD2|TRBV6-6
CASSDLREGYEQYF